This T cell receptor beta chain was found in a study of radiation and T cells in renal cell carcinoma. This clone was recorded once. Its antigen remains unidentified. General study points: From baseline, blood top tumor clonotypes peaked at 2 weeks post-radiation. Without pretreatment biopsies, baseline tumor clonotype presence was undetermined.

Time point meaning: blood 2 weeks post-SBRT. This sample's treatment: 15 Gy SBRT to primary tumor, nephrectomy 4 weeks later. Profiled with immunoSEQ multiplex PCR; TCRdb holds only in-frame clones, not every one. The sample yields 100,000 to 150,000 clones, around 81% seen once. Source: blood, taken from a patient whose treatment included radiotherapy and nephrectomy. This sequence originates from a man in his forties or fifties with renal cell carcinoma.

The CDR3 nucleotides are TGTGCCAGCAACATCCGGGACACCAATGGCTACACCTTC. It codes for CASNIRDTNGYTF. V is TRBV2 and J is TRBJ1-2; a weak D match, TRBD1 (6 bases). The CDR3 covers 13 residues. The germline V gene has CDR1 SNHLY and CDR2 FYNNEI. V lost 7 bases, J lost 6 bases, and 15 bases lay in between.